Described below is a single T cell receptor beta chain sequence and its context. Its antigen is undetermined. This sample stems from a study of cytomegalovirus exposure and HLA in healthy donors. For the study at large: Of all 400 or so donors who were genotyped, 75% to 85% belonged to the Caucasian-associated ancestry cluster. Study-level results: A highly shared variant cluster was judged a likely technical artifact. Fewer than 20,000 TCR beta sequences were associated with HLA alleles at 0.05 false discovery rate in a later analysis.

A multiplex PCR was run with 60 Vbeta primers and 13 Jbeta primers. The table came from immunoSEQ multiplex PCR; TCRdb's copy has only in-frame clones and leaves some out. Altogether more than 150,000 clones are present, about 88% being singletons, with the ten largest covering less than 0.3%. The clonotype originates from a girl younger than two in good health and CMV-seronegative. The sequenced material came from PBMCs.

The CDR3 DNA is TGTGCCAGCAGTGACCGTCCCAGCTCCTACAATGAGCAGTTCTTC. Translation gives CASSDRPSSYNEQFF. The rearrangement uses TRBV2 and TRBJ2-1, with D uncertain. The ends were cut back, 3 bases at V and 0 bases at J, with 9 bases in the middle. CDR3 length: 15 residues. Germline V gives CDR1 SNHLY, CDR2 FYNNEI.